The rows below give T cell receptor beta chains drawn from one sample of a study. One entry per CDR3 protein, called by TCRdb with MiXCR from the 5' RACE reads. The sample has approximately 47,000 distinct CDR3 sequences; 25% to 30% are singletons. Sequenced material: naive CD4+ T cells sorted from blood. These receptor sequences come from a female donor with breast cancer. Each CDR3 is given with its conserved first and last residue. The D gene is left open where the match is weak. Only some rows state a clone size, as once, few, many or a class for expanded clones.

J gene: TRBJ1-2; D gene: .; clone size: .; V gene: TRBV7-9; CDR3 DNA: TGTGCCAGCACCATGGCCGCGAGTGGCTACACCTTC; CDR3 protein: CASTMAASGYTF
J gene: TRBJ1-6; D gene: .; clone size: many; V gene: TRBV27; CDR3 DNA: TGTGCCAGCAGTTTACGGCAGGGAGGAAGTTCACCCCTCCACTTT; CDR3 protein: CASSLRQGGSSPLHF
J gene: TRBJ2-3; D gene: TRBD1; clone size: few; V gene: TRBV7-9; CDR3 DNA: TGTGCCAGCAGCCCAATAAGACAGGGAGGCACAGATACGCAGTATTTT; CDR3 protein: CASSPIRQGGTDTQYF
J gene: TRBJ1-2; D gene: .; clone size: .; V gene: TRBV30; CDR3 DNA: TGTGCCTGGAGTGTCGTCTTGGGGGGCCCTAACTACACCTTC; CDR3 protein: CAWSVVLGGPNYTF
J gene: TRBJ2-2; D gene: .; clone size: once; V gene: TRBV12-3/TRBV12-4; CDR3 DNA: TGTGCCAGCAGCCTGACCCGGGGCCTAGTGGGGGGAAACACCGGGGAGCTGTTTTTT; CDR3 protein: CASSLTRGLVGGNTGELFF
J gene: TRBJ1-1; D gene: .; clone size: .; V gene: TRBV5-1; CDR3 DNA: TGCGCCAGCAGCTTCTCTAGTGGGGGCAACATGAACACTGAAGCTTTCTTT; CDR3 protein: CASSFSSGGNMNTEAFF
J gene: TRBJ1-5; D gene: TRBD1; clone size: .; V gene: TRBV7-2; CDR3 DNA: TGTGCCAGCAGCTTAGTAGGGGGGACAGCAAATCAGCCCCAGCATTTT; CDR3 protein: CASSLVGGTANQPQHF
J gene: TRBJ1-5; D gene: .; clone size: .; V gene: TRBV4-2; CDR3 DNA: TGTGCCAGCAGCCAACCTCGTAGCAATCAGCCCCAGCATTTT; CDR3 protein: CASSQPRSNQPQHF
J gene: TRBJ2-2; D gene: .; clone size: few; V gene: TRBV5-8; CDR3 DNA: TGTGCCAGCAGTCCGAGGGTGTCTGGGGAGCTGTTTTTT; CDR3 protein: CASSPRVSGELFF
J gene: TRBJ2-2; D gene: .; clone size: few; V gene: TRBV5-1; CDR3 DNA: TGCGCCAGCAGCTTGGGAGGGCCGGACACCGGGGAGCTGTTTTTT; CDR3 protein: CASSLGGPDTGELFF
J gene: TRBJ2-7; D gene: .; clone size: .; V gene: TRBV4-1; CDR3 DNA: TGCGCCAGCAGCCAGGAGACACTCTCCTACGAGCAGTACTTC; CDR3 protein: CASSQETLSYEQYF
J gene: TRBJ2-1; D gene: TRBD1; clone size: .; V gene: TRBV6-1; CDR3 DNA: TGTGCCAGCAGATCCGGGACAGGGCCCTTCAATGAGCAGTTCTTC; CDR3 protein: CASRSGTGPFNEQFF
J gene: TRBJ2-3; D gene: .; clone size: .; V gene: TRBV7-2; CDR3 DNA: TGTGCCAGCAACCTGACACCAAGCACAGATACGCAGTATTTT; CDR3 protein: CASNLTPSTDTQYF
J gene: TRBJ2-7; D gene: .; clone size: medium-sized; V gene: TRBV3-1; CDR3 DNA: TGTGCCAGCAGGCCGGCGGGTATCCACGAGCAGTACTTC; CDR3 protein: CASRPAGIHEQYF
J gene: TRBJ1-2; D gene: TRBD1; clone size: .; V gene: TRBV6-5; CDR3 DNA: TGTGCCAGCAATTGGGACAGCGACTATGGCTACACCTTC; CDR3 protein: CASNWDSDYGYTF
J gene: TRBJ2-1; D gene: TRBD1; clone size: .; V gene: TRBV5-1; CDR3 DNA: TGCGCCAGCAGCTCGACAGGGGGATTGTACAATGAGCAGTTCTTC; CDR3 protein: CASSSTGGLYNEQFF
J gene: TRBJ1-6; D gene: TRBD1; clone size: many; V gene: TRBV20-1; CDR3 DNA: TGCAGTGCTAGATCTCGGGGACAGGGGTTTTCACCCCTCCACTTT; CDR3 protein: CSARSRGQGFSPLHF
J gene: TRBJ2-1; D gene: .; clone size: many; V gene: TRBV6-1; CDR3 DNA: TGTGCCAGCAGTGAACGTCACTCCTACAATGAGCAGTTCTTC; CDR3 protein: CASSERHSYNEQFF
J gene: TRBJ2-2; D gene: .; clone size: few; V gene: TRBV4-1; CDR3 DNA: TGCGCCAGCAGCTATGGGACCATCCTCCGAACCGGGGAGCTGTTTTTT; CDR3 protein: CASSYGTILRTGELFF
J gene: TRBJ2-2; D gene: .; clone size: .; V gene: TRBV20-1; CDR3 DNA: TGCAGTGCTAGAGATCAGCGGGACACCGGGGAGCTGTTTTTT; CDR3 protein: CSARDQRDTGELFF
J gene: TRBJ2-1; D gene: TRBD2; clone size: .; V gene: TRBV6-5; CDR3 DNA: TGTGCCAGCAGTTACTCGACCTCTAGCGGGGGGGGACGGGAGCAGTTCTTC; CDR3 protein: CASSYSTSSGGGREQFF
J gene: TRBJ2-3; D gene: .; clone size: .; V gene: TRBV3-1; CDR3 DNA: TGTGCCAGCAACAAGGGAGATACGCAGTATTTT; CDR3 protein: CASNKGDTQYF
J gene: TRBJ1-1; D gene: .; clone size: .; V gene: TRBV5-6; CDR3 DNA: TGTGCCAACAGCTTGGACACTGAAGCTTTCTTT; CDR3 protein: CANSLDTEAFF
J gene: TRBJ2-7; D gene: TRBD1; clone size: few; V gene: TRBV29-1; CDR3 DNA: TGCAGCGGTACAGGGGACCACGAGCAGTACTTC; CDR3 protein: CSGTGDHEQYF
J gene: TRBJ1-4; D gene: .; clone size: .; V gene: TRBV18; CDR3 DNA: TGTGCCAGTTCCCCTGGACAGCTGAAAAATGAAAAACTGTTTTTT; CDR3 protein: CASSPGQLKNEKLFF
J gene: TRBJ2-5; D gene: .; clone size: .; V gene: TRBV15; CDR3 DNA: TGTGCCACCAGCAGAGGGTGGGAGGAGACCCAGTACTTC; CDR3 protein: CATSRGWEETQYF
J gene: TRBJ1-1; D gene: .; clone size: few; V gene: TRBV20-1; CDR3 DNA: TGCAGTGCTAGTTTGGGGGGAAGGGATGACACTGAAGCTTTCTTT; CDR3 protein: CSASLGGRDDTEAFF
J gene: TRBJ2-1; D gene: .; clone size: .; V gene: TRBV11-3; CDR3 DNA: TGTGCCAGCAGCTTAGATCGGGGTGAGCAGTTCTTC; CDR3 protein: CASSLDRGEQFF
J gene: TRBJ1-3; D gene: .; clone size: few; V gene: TRBV20-1; CDR3 DNA: TGCAGTGCTAGGCGGTGTTTGTCGGCGCTCCGGCGGTCTGGAAACACCATATATTTT; CDR3 protein: CSARRCLSALRRSGNTIYF